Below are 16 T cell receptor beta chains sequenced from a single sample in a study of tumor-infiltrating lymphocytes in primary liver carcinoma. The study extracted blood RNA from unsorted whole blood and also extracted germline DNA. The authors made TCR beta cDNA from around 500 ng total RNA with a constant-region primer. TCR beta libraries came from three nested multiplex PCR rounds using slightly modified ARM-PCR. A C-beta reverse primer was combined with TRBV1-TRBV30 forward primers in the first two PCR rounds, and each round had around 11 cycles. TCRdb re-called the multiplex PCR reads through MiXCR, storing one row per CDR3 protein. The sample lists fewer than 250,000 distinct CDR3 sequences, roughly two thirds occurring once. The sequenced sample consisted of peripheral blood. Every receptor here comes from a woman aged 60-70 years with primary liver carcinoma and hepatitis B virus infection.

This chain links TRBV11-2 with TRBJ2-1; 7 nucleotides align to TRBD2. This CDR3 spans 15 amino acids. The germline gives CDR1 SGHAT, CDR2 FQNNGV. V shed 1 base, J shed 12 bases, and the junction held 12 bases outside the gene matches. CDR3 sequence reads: CASSLGTSGRDGQFF. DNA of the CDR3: TGTGCCAGCAGCTTAGGGACTAGTGGGAGGGATGGGCAGTTCTTC.

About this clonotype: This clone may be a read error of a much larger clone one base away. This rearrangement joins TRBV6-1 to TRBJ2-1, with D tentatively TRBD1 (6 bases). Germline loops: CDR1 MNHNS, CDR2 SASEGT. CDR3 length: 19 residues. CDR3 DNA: TGTGCCAGCAGTGAACCTTTAGTTCGGACAGTGAGCTCCTACAATGAGCGGTTCTTC. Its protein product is CASSEPLVRTVSSYNERFF.

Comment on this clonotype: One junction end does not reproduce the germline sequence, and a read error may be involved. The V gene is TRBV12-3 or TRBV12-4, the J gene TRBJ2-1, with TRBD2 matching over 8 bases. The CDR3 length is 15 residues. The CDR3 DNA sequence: TGTGCCAGCAGTCCTGGGACTAGTGGAGGGGGTGAGCACTTCTTC. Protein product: CASSPGTSGGGEHFF.

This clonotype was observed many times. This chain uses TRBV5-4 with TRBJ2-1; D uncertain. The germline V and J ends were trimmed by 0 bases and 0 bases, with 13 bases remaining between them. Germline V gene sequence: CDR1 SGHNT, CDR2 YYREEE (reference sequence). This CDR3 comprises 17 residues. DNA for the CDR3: TGTGCCAGCAGCTTGGGATGGCGAAGGAGCTCCTACAATGAGCAGTTCTTC. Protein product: CASSLGWRRSSYNEQFF.

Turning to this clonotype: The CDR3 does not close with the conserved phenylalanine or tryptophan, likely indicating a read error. The CDR3 here is CASSLDGLGHRDTQYL. In DNA, the CDR3 is TGTGCCAGCAGCTTAGATGGCCTAGGTCATAGGGATACGCAGTATCTT. The J gene is TRBJ2-3, the V gene TRBV11-2; no clear D gene. The V end was cut by 0 bases, the J end by 6 bases, with 16 bases between. The CDR3 has 16 residues. Germline CDR1 is SGHAT and CDR2 is FQNNGV.

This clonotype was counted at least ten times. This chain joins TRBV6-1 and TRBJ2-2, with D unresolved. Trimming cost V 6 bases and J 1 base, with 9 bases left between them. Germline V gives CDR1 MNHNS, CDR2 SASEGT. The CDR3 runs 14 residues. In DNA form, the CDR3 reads TGTGCCAGCAGGAAGGAGCTGAACACCGGGGAGCTGTTTTTT. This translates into CASRKELNTGELFF.

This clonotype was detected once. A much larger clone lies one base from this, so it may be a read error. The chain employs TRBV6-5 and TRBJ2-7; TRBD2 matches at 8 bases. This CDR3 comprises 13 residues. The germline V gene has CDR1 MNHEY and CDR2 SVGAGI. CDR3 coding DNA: TGTGCCAGGAGTTACGGGGGGGCCTACGAGCAGTACTTC. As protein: CARSYGGAYEQYF.

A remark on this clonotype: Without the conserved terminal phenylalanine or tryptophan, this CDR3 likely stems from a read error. CDR3 loop: CVSSLCQGGRAGYNEQFL. The CDR3 DNA reads TGTGTCAGCAGCTTATGTCAAGGCGGGAGGGCCGGCTACAATGAGCAGTTCTTA. The genes are TRBV11-3 and TRBJ2-1; TRBD2 agrees at 9 bases. Germline loops: CDR1 SGHNT, CDR2 YENEEA. This CDR3 is 18 amino acids long.

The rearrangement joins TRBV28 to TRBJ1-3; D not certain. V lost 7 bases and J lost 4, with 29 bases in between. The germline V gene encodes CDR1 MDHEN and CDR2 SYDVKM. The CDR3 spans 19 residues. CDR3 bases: TGTGCCAGCACCCGCCCGGCGCTTTTTACGGGGAGCTTGGGAAACACCATATATTTT. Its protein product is CASTRPALFTGSLGNTIYF.

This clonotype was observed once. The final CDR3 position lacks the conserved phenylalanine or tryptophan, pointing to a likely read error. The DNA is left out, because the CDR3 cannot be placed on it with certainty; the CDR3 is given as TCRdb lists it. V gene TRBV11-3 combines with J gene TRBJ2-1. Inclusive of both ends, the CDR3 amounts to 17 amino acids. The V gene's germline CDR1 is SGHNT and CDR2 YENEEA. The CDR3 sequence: CASSLDPRSFSYNEQFL.

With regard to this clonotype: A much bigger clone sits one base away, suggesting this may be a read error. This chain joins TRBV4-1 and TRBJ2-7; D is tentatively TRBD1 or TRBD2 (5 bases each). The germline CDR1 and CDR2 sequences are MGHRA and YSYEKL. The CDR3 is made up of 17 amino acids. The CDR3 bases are TGCGGCAGCAGCAAGGGACCCCCCGAAGGAAGCTCCTACGAGCAGTACTTC. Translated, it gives CGSSKGPPEGSSYEQYF.

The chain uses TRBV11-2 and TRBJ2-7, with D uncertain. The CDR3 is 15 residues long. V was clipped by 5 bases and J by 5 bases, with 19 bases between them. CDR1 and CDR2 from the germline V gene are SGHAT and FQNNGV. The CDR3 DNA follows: TGTGCCAGCAGCCCGCTGTGTGGGCGAGAGAACGAGCAGTACTTC. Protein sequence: CASSPLCGRENEQYF.

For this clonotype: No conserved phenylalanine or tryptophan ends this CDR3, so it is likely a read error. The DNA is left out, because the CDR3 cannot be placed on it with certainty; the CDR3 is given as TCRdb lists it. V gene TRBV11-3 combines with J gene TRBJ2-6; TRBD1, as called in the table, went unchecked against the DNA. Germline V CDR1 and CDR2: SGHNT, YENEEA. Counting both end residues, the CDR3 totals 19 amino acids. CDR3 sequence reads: CASSPQPGQGGSGAKVLTS.

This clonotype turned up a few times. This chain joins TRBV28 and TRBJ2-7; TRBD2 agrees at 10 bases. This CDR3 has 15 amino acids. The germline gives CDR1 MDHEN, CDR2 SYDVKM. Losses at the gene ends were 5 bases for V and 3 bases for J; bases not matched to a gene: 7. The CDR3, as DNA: TGTGCCAGCAGTACAAGACTAGCGGGTAACTACGAGCAGTACTTC. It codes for CASSTRLAGNYEQYF.

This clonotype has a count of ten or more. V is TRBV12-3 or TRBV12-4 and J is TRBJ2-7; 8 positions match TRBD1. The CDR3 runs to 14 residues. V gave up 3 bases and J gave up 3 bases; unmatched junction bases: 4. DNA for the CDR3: TGTGCCAGCAGTTTGTCAGGGGGCATCTACGAGCAGTACTTC. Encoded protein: CASSLSGGIYEQYF.

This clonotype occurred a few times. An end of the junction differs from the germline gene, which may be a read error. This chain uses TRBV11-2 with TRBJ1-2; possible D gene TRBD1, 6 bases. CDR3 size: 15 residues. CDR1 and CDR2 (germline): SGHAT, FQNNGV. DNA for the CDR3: TGTGCCAGCAGCTTAACCCAATGCAGGGGATATGGCAACACCTTC. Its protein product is CASSLTQCRGYGNTF.